Below are 10 T cell receptor beta chains sequenced from a single sample in a study of spatial heterogeneity in lung cancer. Points from the study as a whole: Counts of expanded alpha and beta TCRs within tumors tracked the tumor nonsynonymous mutation count.

Regarding time point: sample taken at primary tumor resection. TCRdb re-called the 5' RACE reads through MiXCR, storing one row per CDR3 protein. The sample contains 800 to 1,000 distinct CDR3 sequences, 9.5% to 13% of which appear only once. No antigens are known for them. This specimen was lung tumor tissue, taken at surgery. All receptors derive from a male donor with early-stage non-small cell lung cancer.

This clonotype was observed a handful of times. An end of the junction differs from the germline gene, which may be a read error. Because this beta chain is a stray read in a library intended to capture alpha chains, its abundance should not be given much weight. The chain employs TRBV7-8 and TRBJ2-1; 12 nucleotides agree with TRBD2. The CDR3 is 16 residues long. Germline loops: CDR1 SGHVS, CDR2 FQNEAQ. The CDR3 DNA follows: TGTGCCAGCAGCCAGGGGACTAGCGGGTACTACGATGAGCAGTTCTTC. This sequence encodes CASSQGTSGYYDEQFF.

Details on this clonotype: This beta chain is a stray read from a library made for alpha chains; its abundance is not meaningful. This rearrangement joins TRBV7-9 to TRBJ2-3; D is unresolved. The germline CDR1 and CDR2 sequences are SEHNR and FQNEAQ (reference sequence). V lost 6 bases, J lost 2 bases, and 12 bases lay in between. This CDR3 contains 14 residues. The CDR3 spells CASSLADLTDTQYF. The DNA for the CDR3 is TGTGCCAGCAGTTTGGCAGACCTCACAGATACGCAGTATTTT. Full variable domain (outside the CDR3, taken from reference TRBV7-9 and TRBJ2-3): DTGVSQNPRHKITKRGQNVTFRCDPISEHNRLYWYRQTLGQGPEFLTYFQNEAQLEKSRLLSDRFSAERPKGSFSTLEIQRTEQGDSAMYLCASSLADLTDTQYFGPGTRLTVL.

By share, this clonotype counts as medium-sized. The library was designed around alpha chains, so this beta chain is a stray read whose abundance carries little weight. The J gene is TRBJ2-7, the V gene TRBV30; 7 bases map to TRBD2. Trimming took 2 bases from V and 2 from J; bases not matched to a gene: 6. The length of the CDR3 is 14 residues. CDR1 and CDR2 (germline): GTSNPN, SVGIG (reference sequence). CDR3 DNA sequence: TGTGCCTGGAGTCCCGGGACTACCGCCTACGAGCAGTACTTC. Protein sequence: CAWSPGTTAYEQYF.

By share, this clonotype ranks as medium-sized. This beta chain lies outside the target of a library built for alpha chains; its clone size means little. The chain carries TRBV28 and TRBJ1-5, with D maybe TRBD1 (6 bases). The V end was cut by 3 bases, the J end by 4 bases, with 10 bases between. In germline, CDR1 is MDHEN, CDR2 SYDVKM. The CDR3 totals 14 residues. CDR3 amino acids: CASSFGGANQPQHF. The CDR3 DNA reads TGTGCCAGCAGTTTTGGGGGGGCTAATCAGCCCCAGCATTTT.

This clonotype is medium-sized. This beta chain is off target for a library built for alpha chains, so its abundance means little. The rearrangement joins TRBV27 to TRBJ2-6; D is perhaps TRBD2 (6 bases). The CDR3 is made up of 16 amino acids. V was pared by 6 bases and J by 0 bases, with 12 bases between. Germline CDR1 is MNHEY and CDR2 is SMNVEV (reference sequence). The DNA for the CDR3 is TGTGCCAGCAGCCTTTATAGCGGCTCTGGGGCCAACGTCCTGACTTTC. This sequence encodes CASSLYSGSGANVLTF.

This clonotype rates as large. This beta chain is off target for a library built for alpha chains, so its abundance means little. The chain is built from TRBV7-6 and TRBJ2-5, with D unresolved. This CDR3 is 13 amino acids long. The V gene's germline CDR1 is SGHVS and CDR2 FNYEAQ. Trimming took 3 bases from V and 0 from J, leaving 5 bases between them. The CDR3 bases are TGTGCCAGCAGCTTTACAGACCAAGAGACCCAGTACTTC. This translates into CASSFTDQETQYF.

Sample share makes this clonotype medium-sized (0.01 to 0.1%). This beta chain turned up in a library designed for alpha chains; as an off-target read, its abundance says little. This chain joins TRBV3-1 and TRBJ1-3; TRBD1 agrees at 8 bases. Germline V CDR1 and CDR2: LGHDT, YNNKEL (reference sequence). The V gene end was trimmed by 3 bases and the J gene end by 0 bases; junction bases not matched to a gene: 1. The CDR3 spans 15 residues. This chain's CDR3 is CASSHTGGSGNTIYF. In DNA, the CDR3 is TGTGCCAGCAGCCATACAGGGGGCTCTGGAAACACCATATATTTT. Drawing the rest from reference TRBV3-1 and TRBJ1-3, the complete variable domain is DTAVSQTPKYLVTQMGNDKSIKCEQNLGHDTMYWYKQDSKKFLKIMFSYNNKELIINETVPNRFSPKSPDKAHLNLHINSLELGDSAVYFCASSHTGGSGNTIYFGEGSWLTVV.

By sample fraction, this clonotype is large (0.1 to 1%). This beta chain represents an off-target read in a library built for alpha chains; its size is of limited meaning. V and J are TRBV23-1 and TRBJ2-5; D gene ambiguous. TRBV23-1 is assigned to the ORF class and has an uncertain function. This CDR3 has 13 amino acids. Trimming left V 5 bases short and J 2 bases short, with 9 bases between. DNA of the CDR3: TGCGCCAGCAGTTATTCACAGCAAGAGACCCAGTACTTC. This sequence encodes CASSYSQQETQYF.

In its sample, this clonotype ranks as large (0.1 to 1%). This beta chain was picked up by a library intended for alpha chains and is off target, so its count carries little meaning. The chain is built from TRBV20-1 and TRBJ1-2; D remains unclear. Trimming stripped 5 bases from V and 2 bases from J, with 12 bases between. Per germline, CDR1 DFQATT and CDR2 SNEGSKA (reference sequence). This CDR3 comprises 13 residues. CDR3 region: CSAGKTGNYGYTF. DNA of the CDR3: TGCAGTGCTGGAAAGACGGGGAACTATGGCTACACCTTC.

By share, this clonotype ranks as medium-sized. This beta chain slipped into a library made for alpha chains as a stray read, so its size is not meaningful. The chain employs TRBV27 and TRBJ2-1; 7 positions agree with TRBD2. The germline CDR1 and CDR2 sequences are MNHEY and SMNVEV (reference sequence). After removal of 3 bases from V and 0 bases from J, the junction contained 11 bases not matched to a gene. The CDR3 is made up of 18 amino acids. CDR3 in amino acids: CASSFSAGDVSSYNEQFF. CDR3 sequence (DNA): TGTGCCAGCAGTTTCTCGGCGGGGGACGTCAGCTCCTACAATGAGCAGTTCTTC.